The present T cell receptor (beta chain) was sequenced within a study of cytomegalovirus exposure and HLA in healthy donors. Study observations and caveats: Analyses of presence and absence presupposed an approximately uniform sequencing depth across donors.

Worth noting for this clone: Its antigen remains unknown.

With 60 Vbeta and 13 Jbeta primers, the PCR was carried out. Repertoires were generated with immunoSEQ multiplex PCR, while TCRdb's copy carries only in-frame clones and drops some. The data contain 110,000 to 150,000 clones, around 78% of them seen just once; the ten biggest clones take up 2% to 3%. Material: PBMCs. The clonotype originates from a young woman in good health and CMV-seropositive.

The CDR3 reads CASSESQGVGGYTF. The DNA of the CDR3 is TGTGCCAGCAGTGAATCGCAGGGGGTTGGAGGCTACACCTTC. The J gene is TRBJ1-2, the V gene TRBV6-1, with 7 bases identical to TRBD1. Unmatched junction bases numbered 8, after V lost 2 bases and J lost 8 bases. This CDR3 has 14 residues. Germline V gene sequence: CDR1 MNHNS, CDR2 SASEGT.